This T cell receptor beta chain was obtained from a study of T cells in localized non-small cell lung cancer. The study, taken as a whole, reports: Because sequencing included only one region (of the tumor), heterogeneity remains possible.

Comments on this clone: Its antigen is as yet unknown.

Sequencing used immunoSEQ multiplex PCR; TCRdb keeps in-frame clones, though not all of them. The sample yields some 90,000 clones, approximately 88% seen once. The V end was cut by 4 bases, the J end by 2 bases, with 17 bases between. CDR1 SEHNR and CDR2 FQNEAQ come from the germline V gene (reference sequence). The length of the CDR3 is 16 residues. The sequence came from a man between 40 and 70 years old with stage I squamous cell lung carcinoma. The V and J genes are TRBV7-9 and TRBJ2-5; D is tentatively TRBD1 or TRBD2 (5 bases each). The source was peripheral blood, collected before any cancer treatment. CDR3 sequence (DNA): TGTGCCAGCAGCTCTATCGGGACGGAGGAACAAGAGACCCAGTACTTC. Translated: CASSSIGTEEQETQYF.